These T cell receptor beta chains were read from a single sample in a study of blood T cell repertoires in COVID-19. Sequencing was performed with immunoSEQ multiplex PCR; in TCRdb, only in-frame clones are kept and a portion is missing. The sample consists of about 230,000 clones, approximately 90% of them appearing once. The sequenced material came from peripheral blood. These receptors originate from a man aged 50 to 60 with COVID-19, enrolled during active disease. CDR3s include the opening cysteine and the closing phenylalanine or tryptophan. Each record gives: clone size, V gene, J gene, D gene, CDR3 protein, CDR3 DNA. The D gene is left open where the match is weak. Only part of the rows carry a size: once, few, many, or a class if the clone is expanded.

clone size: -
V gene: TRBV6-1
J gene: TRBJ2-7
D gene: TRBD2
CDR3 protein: CASSKIAGGSYEQYF
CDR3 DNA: TGTGCCAGCAGCAAAATAGCGGGAGGCTCCTACGAGCAGTACTTC

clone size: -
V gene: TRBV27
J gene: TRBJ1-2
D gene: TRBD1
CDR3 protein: CASSLTGGDYGYTF
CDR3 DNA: TGTGCCAGCAGTTTAACAGGGGGCGACTATGGCTACACCTTC

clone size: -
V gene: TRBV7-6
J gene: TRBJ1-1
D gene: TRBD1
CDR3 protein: CASSLRDRDPSGTEAFF
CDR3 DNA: TGTGCCAGCAGCTTAAGGGACAGGGACCCGTCGGGCACTGAAGCTTTCTTT

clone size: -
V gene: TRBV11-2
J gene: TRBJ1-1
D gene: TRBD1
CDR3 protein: CASSPGQGAVNEAFF
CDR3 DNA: TGTGCCAGCAGCCCGGGACAGGGGGCCGTTAATGAAGCTTTCTTT

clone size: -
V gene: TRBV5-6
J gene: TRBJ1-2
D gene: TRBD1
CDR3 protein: CASSLGTEGGYTF
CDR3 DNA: TGTGCCAGCAGCCTGGGGACAGAAGGGGGCTACACCTTC

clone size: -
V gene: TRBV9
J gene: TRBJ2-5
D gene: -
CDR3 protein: CASSQGQGGETQYF
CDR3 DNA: TGTGCCAGCAGCCAGGGGCAGGGCGGGGAGACCCAGTACTTC

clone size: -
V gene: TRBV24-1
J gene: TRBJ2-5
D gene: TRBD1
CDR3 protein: CATSEAGTGQETQYF
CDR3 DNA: TGTGCCACCAGTGAAGCCGGGACAGGGCAGGAGACCCAGTACTTC

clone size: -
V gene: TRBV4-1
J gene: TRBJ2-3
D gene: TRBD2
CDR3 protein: CASSLAGGRTDTQYF
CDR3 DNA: TGCGCCAGCAGCCTAGCGGGGGGCCGCACAGATACGCAGTATTTT

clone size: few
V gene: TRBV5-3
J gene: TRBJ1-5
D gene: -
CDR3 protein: CARSFPAGRCGRGNQPQHF
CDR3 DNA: TGTGCCAGAAGCTTCCCAGCAGGGAGGTGTGGTCGGGGCAATCAGCCCCAGCATTTT

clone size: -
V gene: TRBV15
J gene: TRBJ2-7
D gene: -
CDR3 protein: CATSRDPASTYEQYF
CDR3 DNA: TGTGCCACCAGCAGAGATCCCGCAAGCACCTACGAGCAGTACTTC